Following are 13 T cell receptor beta chains from one sample sequenced in a study of Graves' ophthalmopathy and Graves' hyperthyroidism (dated by TCRdb to 2017 to 2018). The run used an Illumina HiSeq 2000. For repertoire sequencing, TCR beta CDR3 regions were amplified from RNA transcripts. The first round was an RT-PCR using HTBI primers with the Qiagen OneStep RT-PCR kit, and this first round was followed by a second-round multiplex PCR, then size selection and purification. The public reads were reanalyzed by TCRdb: fastp trimming at Q25, MiXCR alignment, in-frame beta chains only. Identical CDR3 proteins give one entry, which carries the most common genes and DNA. This sample has just over 600,000 distinct CDR3 sequences in its table, and approximately 21% of those were observed once. Approximately 6.9% of the sample is in the top ten clones. The sample taken for sequencing was peripheral blood. The receptor set was obtained from a woman between 18 and 30 years old with stable Graves' hyperthyroidism. Some clones in this sample may be carry-over from other donors' samples. Donor details come from another sample of the same person, matched by shared clones.

A word on this clonotype: A read error is possible here, since a much larger clone lies one base away. The CDR3 carries no conserved terminal phenylalanine or tryptophan, so it likely arises from a read error. This rearrangement joins TRBV9 to TRBJ1-1, with D possibly being TRBD1 (5 bases). Trimming removed 0 bases at V and 6 bases at J, with 15 bases between. The CDR3 contains 15 residues. Germline CDR1 and CDR2: SGDLS and YYNGEE. The CDR3 DNA is TGTGCCAGCAGCGTAGAGGGGTCAGGACGCCCTGAAGCTTTCTTG. Residues: CASSVEGSGRPEAFL.

The V gene is TRBV20-1, the J gene TRBJ1-6; 7 bases match TRBD1. The V segment lost 0 bases and the J segment 11 bases; nucleotides outside the gene matches: 7. Looked up from germline, CDR1 is DFQATT and CDR2 is SNEGSKA (reference sequence). The CDR3 spans 14 residues. CDR3 amino acids: CSARDQQGRPPLHF. The CDR3 nucleotides read TGCAGTGCTAGAGATCAACAGGGGAGGCCACCCCTCCACTTT.

The chain links TRBV9 to TRBJ2-2, with 11 bases matching TRBD2. The trim removed 0 bases at V and 4 bases at J, leaving 8 bases unmatched. The CDR3 spans 18 residues. Germline V CDR1 and CDR2: SGDLS, YYNGEE. The CDR3 DNA is TGTGCCAGCAGCGTAGATTTGGGACTAGCGGATATCACCGGGGAGCTGTTTTTT. Its protein is CASSVDLGLADITGELFF.

Many counts were recorded for this clonotype. The genes are TRBV6-5 and TRBJ1-2; a weak D match, TRBD1 (5 bases). The CDR3 runs 14 residues. V was clipped by 2 bases and J by 2 bases, with 9 bases between them. Germline V gives CDR1 MNHEY, CDR2 SVGAGI. The CDR3 nucleotides read TGTGCCAGCAGTTACGGTCGGGGGAACTATGGCTACACCTTC. It is translated as CASSYGRGNYGYTF.

A few counts support this clonotype. V and J are TRBV6-5 and TRBJ1-6; D remains unclear. Trimming took off 0 bases at V and 10 bases at J, with 19 bases between the two ends. This CDR3 contains 17 residues. CDR1 is MNHEY, CDR2 SVGAGI, per germline. CDR3 loop: CASSYSRWADRESPLHF. The CDR3 DNA follows: TGTGCCAGCAGTTACTCTAGGTGGGCAGATAGAGAATCACCCCTCCACTTT.

This chain uses TRBV29-1 with TRBJ2-7; TRBD1 aligns across 7 bases. The CDR3 runs 14 residues. V lost 2 bases and J lost 2; bases outside the gene matches: 6. Per the germline V gene, CDR1 is SQVTM and CDR2 is ANQGSEA. CDR3 in DNA: TGCAGCGTTGAAAGACAGGGTGGAACCTACGAGCAGTACTTC. Translation: CSVERQGGTYEQYF.

This clonotype was detected ten times or more. CDR3 nucleotides: TGTGCCAGCAGTTTAAGTCAGCCTACTGAAGCTTTCTTT. Its protein product is CASSLSQPTEAFF. The chain employs TRBV12-3 or TRBV12-4 and TRBJ1-1; D is unresolved. The CDR3 length is 13 residues. The V and J ends lost 2 bases and 5 bases respectively, with 9 bases between them.

The V call is TRBV12-3 or TRBV12-4, the J call TRBJ1-2, with TRBD1 as a possible D gene (6 bases). Trimming left V 5 bases short and J 7 bases short, with 11 bases between. The CDR3 has 12 amino acids. The CDR3 DNA sequence: TGTGCCAGCAGTCCTCAGGGGTTTGGCTACACCTTC. Its translation is CASSPQGFGYTF.

There are many counts of this clonotype. The rearrangement links TRBV5-6 to TRBJ2-5; D gene ambiguous. The V end was cut by 5 bases, the J end by 5 bases, with 16 bases between. CDR1 and CDR2 (germline): SGHDT, YYEEEE. This CDR3 contains 14 residues. CDR3: CASRLGQPGETQYF. The DNA of the CDR3 is TGTGCCAGCAGATTAGGGCAGCCTGGGGAGACCCAGTACTTC.

This clonotype was counted many times. The chain couples TRBV9 to TRBJ2-7; D ambiguous. From germline, CDR1 is SGDLS and CDR2 YYNGEE. Trimming removed 0 bases at V and 7 bases at J, with 17 bases between. CDR3 length: 15 residues. In DNA, the CDR3 is TGTGCCAGCAGCGTAGGGTCCGGAAATCTATGGGAGCAGTACTTC. The encoded protein is CASSVGSGNLWEQYF. Combining the CDR3 with reference TRBV9 and TRBJ2-7 gives the whole variable domain DSGVTQTPKHLITATGQRVTLRCSPRSGDLSVYWYQQSLDQGLQFLIQYYNGEERAKGNILERFSAQQFPDLHSELNLSSLELGDSALYFCASSVGSGNLWEQYFGPGTRLTVT.

This clonotype came up many times. The genes are TRBV6-2 or TRBV6-3 and TRBJ1-1; a possible D gene is TRBD1 (5 bases). V was clipped by 5 bases and J by 0 bases, with 16 bases between them. Germline V lookup: CDR1 MNHEY, CDR2 SVGEGT. This CDR3 is built from 16 residues. The CDR3 region has the DNA TGTGCCAGCAGTCCTATTCAGGACAAATTGAACACTGAAGCTTTCTTT. This gives the protein CASSPIQDKLNTEAFF.

J is TRBJ1-2 and V is TRBV6-1; a weak D match, TRBD1 (5 bases). The CDR3 length is 14 residues. Germline assignment: CDR1 MNHNS and CDR2 SASEGT. V was clipped by 6 bases and J by 4 bases, with 15 bases between them. CDR3 DNA sequence: TGTGCCAGCAGCGAGGGGCCGGGAACCTATGGCTACACCTTC. It codes for CASSEGPGTYGYTF.

Many counts were recorded for this clonotype. This chain links TRBV7-9 with TRBJ2-4, with unresolved D. The CDR3 is made up of 15 amino acids. The germline V and J ends were trimmed by 2 bases and 0 bases, with 8 bases remaining between them. CDR1 SEHNR and CDR2 FQNEAQ come from the germline V gene (reference sequence). The CDR3 here is CASSLLSLAKNIQYF. DNA of the CDR3: TGTGCCAGCAGCTTATTGTCATTAGCCAAAAACATTCAGTACTTC.